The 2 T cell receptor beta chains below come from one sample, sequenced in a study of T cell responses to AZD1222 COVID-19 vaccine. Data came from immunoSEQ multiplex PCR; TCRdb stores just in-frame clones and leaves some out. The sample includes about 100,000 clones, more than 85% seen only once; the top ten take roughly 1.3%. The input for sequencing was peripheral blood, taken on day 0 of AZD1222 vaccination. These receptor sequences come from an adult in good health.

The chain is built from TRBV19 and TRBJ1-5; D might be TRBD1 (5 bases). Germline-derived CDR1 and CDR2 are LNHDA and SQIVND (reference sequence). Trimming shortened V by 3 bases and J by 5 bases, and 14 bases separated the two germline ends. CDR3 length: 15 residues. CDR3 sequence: CASSMGGRAYQPQHF. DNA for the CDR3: TGTGCCAGTAGTATGGGGGGGAGGGCCTATCAGCCCCAGCATTTT.

The CDR3 spells CASSSGQGGAQPQHF. The CDR3 coding sequence is TGTGCCAGCAGTTCGGGACAGGGAGGGGCTCAGCCCCAGCATTTT. The chain uses TRBV27 and TRBJ1-5; the match to TRBD1 covers 9 bases. The length of the CDR3 is 15 residues. Trimming cost V 4 bases and J 6 bases; bases outside gene matches: 7. Germline V gene data show CDR1 as MNHEY and CDR2 as SMNVEV (reference sequence).